The clone carrying this TCR beta chain is classed as hyperexpanded (1% or more). What it binds is unknown. CDR1 is ENHRY, CDR2 SYGVKD, per germline. The V end lost 3 bases, the J end lost 5 bases, and 14 bases lay between the germline ends. This CDR3 is 14 amino acids long. Patients had received no treatment of any kind before thyroid surgery. These data come from a study of metastatic and nonmetastatic thyroid tumors. Study-wide findings and caveats: Significantly greater TCR beta diversity was reportedly found in malignant thyroid tumors than in benign nodules (in blood and tumor).

Study processing details: The distant-metastasis classifier for papillary thyroid cancer was built from CDR3 differences across clinicopathological groups. TCRdb re-called the PCR reads with MiXCR. The V and J calls come from TCRdb's annotation, not from the publication. The data show about 23,000 clones, roughly 20% seen once. The receptor's source is a female donor with papillary thyroid cancer or a benign thyroid nodule (not recorded which). Some clones in this sample may be carry-over from other donors' samples. Specimen: blood. The V gene is TRBV10-3, the J gene TRBJ2-7, with a tentative D call TRBD1 (6 bases). In DNA form, the CDR3 reads TGTGCCATCAGTGACGGTACAGGGCGCGACGAGCAGTACTTC. This translates into CAISDGTGRDEQYF.